This section outlines one T cell receptor (beta chain) sequence together with its context. The assay was immunoSEQ multiplex PCR, and TCRdb's table has in-frame clones only and misses some. The table lists tens of thousands of clones, approximately 85% of them singletons. This record belongs to a study of somatic mutations in cytotoxic T cells in rheumatoid arthritis. Germline CDR1 and CDR2: ENHRY and SYGVKD. The CDR3 covers 14 residues. V lost 4 bases and J lost 7, with 13 bases in between. The gene calls are TRBV10-3 and TRBJ1-4; possibly TRBD1 for D (5 bases). This receptor was identified in an adult with rheumatoid arthritis. Sample: CD8+ T cells sorted from blood. For the CDR3, the DNA is TGTGCCATCAGTGGAGGACATGCGGGTGAAAAACTGTTTTTT. Protein: CAISGGHAGEKLFF.